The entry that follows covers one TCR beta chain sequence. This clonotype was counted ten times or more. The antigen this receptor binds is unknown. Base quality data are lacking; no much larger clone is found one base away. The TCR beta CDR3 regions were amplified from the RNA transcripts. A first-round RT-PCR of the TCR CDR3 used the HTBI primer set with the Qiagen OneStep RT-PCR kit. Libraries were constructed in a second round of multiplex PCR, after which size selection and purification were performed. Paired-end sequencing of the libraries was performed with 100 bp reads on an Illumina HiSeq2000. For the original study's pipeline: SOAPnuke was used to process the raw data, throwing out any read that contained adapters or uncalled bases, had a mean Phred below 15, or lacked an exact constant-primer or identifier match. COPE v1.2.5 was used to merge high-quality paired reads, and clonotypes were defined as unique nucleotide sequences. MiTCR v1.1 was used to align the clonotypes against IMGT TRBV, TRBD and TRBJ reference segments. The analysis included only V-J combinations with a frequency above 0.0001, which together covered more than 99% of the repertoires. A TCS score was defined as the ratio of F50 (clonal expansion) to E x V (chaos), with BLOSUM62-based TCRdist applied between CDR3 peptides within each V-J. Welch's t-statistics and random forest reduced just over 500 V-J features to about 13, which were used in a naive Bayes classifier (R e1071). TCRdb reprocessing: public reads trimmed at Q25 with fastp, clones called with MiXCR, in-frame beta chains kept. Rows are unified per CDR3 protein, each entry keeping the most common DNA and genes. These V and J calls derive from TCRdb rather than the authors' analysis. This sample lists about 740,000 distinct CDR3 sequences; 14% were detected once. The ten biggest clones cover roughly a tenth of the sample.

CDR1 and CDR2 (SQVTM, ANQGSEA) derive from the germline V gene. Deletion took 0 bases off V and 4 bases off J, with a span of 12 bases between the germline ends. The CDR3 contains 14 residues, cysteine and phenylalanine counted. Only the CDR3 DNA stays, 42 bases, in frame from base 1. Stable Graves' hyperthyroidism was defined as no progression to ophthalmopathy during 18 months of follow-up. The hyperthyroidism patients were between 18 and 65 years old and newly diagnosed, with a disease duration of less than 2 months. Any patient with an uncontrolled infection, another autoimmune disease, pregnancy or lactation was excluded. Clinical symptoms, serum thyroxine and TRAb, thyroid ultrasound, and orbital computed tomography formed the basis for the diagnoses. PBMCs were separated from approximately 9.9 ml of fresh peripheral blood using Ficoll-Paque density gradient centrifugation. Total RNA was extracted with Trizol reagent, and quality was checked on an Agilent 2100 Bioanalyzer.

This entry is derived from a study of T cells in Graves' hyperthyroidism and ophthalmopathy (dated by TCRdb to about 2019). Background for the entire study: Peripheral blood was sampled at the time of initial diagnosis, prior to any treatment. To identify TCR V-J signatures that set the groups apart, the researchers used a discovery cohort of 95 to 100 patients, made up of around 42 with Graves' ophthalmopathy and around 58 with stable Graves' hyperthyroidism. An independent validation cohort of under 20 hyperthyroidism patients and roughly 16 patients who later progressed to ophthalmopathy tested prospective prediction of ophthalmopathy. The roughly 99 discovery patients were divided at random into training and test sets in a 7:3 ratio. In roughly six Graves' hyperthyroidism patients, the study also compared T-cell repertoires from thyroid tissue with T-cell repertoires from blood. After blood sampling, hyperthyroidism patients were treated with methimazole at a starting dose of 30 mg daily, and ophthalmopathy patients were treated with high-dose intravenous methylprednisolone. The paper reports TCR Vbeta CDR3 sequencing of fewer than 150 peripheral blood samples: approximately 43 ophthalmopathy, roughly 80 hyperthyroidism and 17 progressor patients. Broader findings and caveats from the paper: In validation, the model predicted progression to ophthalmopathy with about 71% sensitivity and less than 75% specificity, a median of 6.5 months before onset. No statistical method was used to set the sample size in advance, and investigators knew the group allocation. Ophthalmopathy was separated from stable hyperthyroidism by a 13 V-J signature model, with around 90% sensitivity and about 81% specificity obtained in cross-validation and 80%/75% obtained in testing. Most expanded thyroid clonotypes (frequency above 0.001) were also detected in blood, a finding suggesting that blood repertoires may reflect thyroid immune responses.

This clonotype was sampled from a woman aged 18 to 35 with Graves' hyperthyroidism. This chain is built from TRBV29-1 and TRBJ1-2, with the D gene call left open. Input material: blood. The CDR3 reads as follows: CSVEDQARTYGYTF. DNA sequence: TGCAGCGTTGAAGATCAAGCGAGGACCTATGGCTACACCTTC.